The clone carrying this T cell receptor (beta chain) appeared once. No antigen is known for it. The PCR was carried out with 60 Vbeta primers and 13 Jbeta primers. Repertoires were generated with immunoSEQ multiplex PCR, while TCRdb's copy carries only in-frame clones and drops some. The sample has some 140,000 clones; around 79% are singletons. These data belong to a study of cytomegalovirus exposure and HLA in healthy donors. Study observations and caveats: The only immune exposure information that was available was CMV serostatus.

The clonotype was recovered from a man under 40 in good health and CMV-seropositive. Material: PBMCs.

CDR3 sequence reads: CASSITGGAETQYF. The CDR3 bases are TGTGCCAGTAGTATCACGGGGGGGGCTGAGACCCAGTACTTC. The chain couples TRBV19 to TRBJ2-5; TRBD2 agrees at 8 bases. The CDR3 totals 14 residues. From germline, CDR1 is LNHDA and CDR2 SQIVND (reference sequence). J was trimmed by 5 bases and V by 3 bases; bases with no gene match: 5.